The clone carrying this T cell receptor beta chain came up a few times. The antigen remains undetermined. This sample was included in a study of beta chain features in type 1 diabetes. Study-wide results and limits: In patients and controls equally, PCR might favor templates that are shorter. People with Type 1 diabetes carried modestly yet significantly shorter TCRB CDR3s in all four CD4+ subsets.

The CDR3 runs to 15 residues. Unmatched junction bases numbered 8, after V lost 4 bases and J lost 1 base. The germline V gene encodes CDR1 SQVTM and CDR2 ANQGSEA. The isolated RNA, all of it, was reverse transcribed, so expressed TCRB transcripts were what got sequenced. Mean read depth for naive, central memory and regulatory T cell samples was several million reads. The assay was immunoSEQ multiplex PCR, and TCRdb's table has in-frame clones only and misses some. Of 150,000 to 190,000 clones listed, 11% are singletons. Sequenced sample: central memory CD4+ T cells from blood. The chain joins TRBV29-1 to TRBJ2-3; 7 nucleotides match TRBD2. This TCR was recovered from a man aged 18 to 30 in good health. In DNA form, the CDR3 reads TGCAGCGTTGGGGGAGGGCTAGCGGGCACAGATACGCAGTATTTT. Translating gives CSVGGGLAGTDTQYF.